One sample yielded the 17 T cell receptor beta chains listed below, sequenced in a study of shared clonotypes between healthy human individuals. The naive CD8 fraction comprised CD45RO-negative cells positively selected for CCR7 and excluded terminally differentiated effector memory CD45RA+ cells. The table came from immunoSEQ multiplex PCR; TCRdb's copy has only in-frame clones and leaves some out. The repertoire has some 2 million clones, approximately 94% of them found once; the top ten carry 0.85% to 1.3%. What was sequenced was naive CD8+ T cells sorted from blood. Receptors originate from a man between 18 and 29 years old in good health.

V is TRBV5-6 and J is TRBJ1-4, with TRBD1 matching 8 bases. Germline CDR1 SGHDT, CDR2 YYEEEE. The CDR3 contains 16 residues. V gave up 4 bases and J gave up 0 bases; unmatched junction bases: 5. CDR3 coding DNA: TGTGCCAGCAGCGTCGGGACAGGCACAACTAATGAAAAACTGTTTTTT. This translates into CASSVGTGTTNEKLFF.

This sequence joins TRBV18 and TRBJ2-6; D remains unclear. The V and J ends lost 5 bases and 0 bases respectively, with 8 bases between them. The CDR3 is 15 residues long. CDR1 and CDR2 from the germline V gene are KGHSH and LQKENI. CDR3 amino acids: CASSSGDSGANVLTF. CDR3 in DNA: TGTGCCAGCTCATCTGGGGACTCTGGGGCCAACGTCCTGACTTTC.

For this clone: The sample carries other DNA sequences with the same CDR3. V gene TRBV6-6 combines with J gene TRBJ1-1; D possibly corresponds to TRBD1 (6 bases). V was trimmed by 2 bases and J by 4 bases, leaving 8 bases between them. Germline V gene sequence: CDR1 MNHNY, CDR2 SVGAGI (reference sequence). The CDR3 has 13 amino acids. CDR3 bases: TGTGCCAGCAGTTACGAGGGGGGCACTGAAGCTTTCTTT. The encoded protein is CASSYEGGTEAFF.

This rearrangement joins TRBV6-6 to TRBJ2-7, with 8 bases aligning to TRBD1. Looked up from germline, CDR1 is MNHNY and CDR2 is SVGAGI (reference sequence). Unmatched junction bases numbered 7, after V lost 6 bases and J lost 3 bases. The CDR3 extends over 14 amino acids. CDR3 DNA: TGTGCCAGCAGCCCCATGGGGACAGGCTACGAGCAGTACTTC. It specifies CASSPMGTGYEQYF.

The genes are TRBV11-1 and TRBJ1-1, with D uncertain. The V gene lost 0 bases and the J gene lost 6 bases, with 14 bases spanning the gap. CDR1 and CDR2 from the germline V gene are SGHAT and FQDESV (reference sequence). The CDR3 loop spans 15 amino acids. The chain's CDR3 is CASSLARGGISEAFF. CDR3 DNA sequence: TGTGCCAGCAGCTTAGCGCGGGGAGGAATTTCTGAAGCTTTCTTT. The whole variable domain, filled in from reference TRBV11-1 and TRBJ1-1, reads EAEVAQSPRYKITEKSQAVAFWCDPISGHATLYWYRQILGQGPELLVQFQDESVVDDSQLPKDRFSAERLKGVDSTLKIQPAELGDSAMYLCASSLARGGISEAFFGQGTRLTVV.

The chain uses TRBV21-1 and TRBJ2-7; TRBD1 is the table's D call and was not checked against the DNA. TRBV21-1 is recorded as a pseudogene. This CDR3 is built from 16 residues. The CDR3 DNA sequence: TGTGCCAGCAGCAAATTGAAGCAGGTGGTCTCCTACGAGCAGTACTTC. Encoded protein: CASSKLKQVVSYEQYF.

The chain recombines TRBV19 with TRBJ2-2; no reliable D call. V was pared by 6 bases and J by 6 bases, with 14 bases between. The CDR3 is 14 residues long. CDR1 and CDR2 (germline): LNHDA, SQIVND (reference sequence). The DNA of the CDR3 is TGTGCCAGTAGCCCGTTCACGGGCCCCGGGGAGCTGTTTTTT. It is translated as CASSPFTGPGELFF. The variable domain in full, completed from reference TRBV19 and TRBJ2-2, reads DGGITQSPKYLFRKEGQNVTLSCEQNLNHDAMYWYRQDPGQGLRLIYYSQIVNDFQKGDIAEGYSVSREKKESFPLTVTSAQKNPTAFYLCASSPFTGPGELFFGEGSRLTVL.

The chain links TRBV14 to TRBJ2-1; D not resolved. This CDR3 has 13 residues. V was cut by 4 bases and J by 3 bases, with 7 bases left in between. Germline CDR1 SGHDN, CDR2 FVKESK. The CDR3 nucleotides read TGTGCCAGCAGCCCGATTGGCTACAATGAGCAGTTCTTC. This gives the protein CASSPIGYNEQFF.

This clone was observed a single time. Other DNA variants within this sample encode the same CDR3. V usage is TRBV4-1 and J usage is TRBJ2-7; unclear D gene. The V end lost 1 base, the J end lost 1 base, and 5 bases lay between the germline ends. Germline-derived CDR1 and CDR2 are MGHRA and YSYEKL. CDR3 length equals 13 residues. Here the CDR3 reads CASSQAESYEQYF. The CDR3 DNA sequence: TGCGCCAGCAGCCAAGCGGAGTCCTACGAGCAGTACTTC.

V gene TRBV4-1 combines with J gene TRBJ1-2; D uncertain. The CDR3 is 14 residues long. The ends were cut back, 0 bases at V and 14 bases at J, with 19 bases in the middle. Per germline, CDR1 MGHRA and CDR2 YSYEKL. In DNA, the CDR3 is TGCGCCAGCAGCCAAGATCCACAGCAAGCCGGCCATACCTTC. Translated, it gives CASSQDPQQAGHTF.

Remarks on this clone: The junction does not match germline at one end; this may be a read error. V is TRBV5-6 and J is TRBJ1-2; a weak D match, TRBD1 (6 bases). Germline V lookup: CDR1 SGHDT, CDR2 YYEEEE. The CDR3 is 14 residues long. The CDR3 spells CASSWQGSLLYPLF. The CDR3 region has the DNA TGTGCCAGCAGCTGGCAGGGGTCCCTCCTTTACCCCCTTTTC. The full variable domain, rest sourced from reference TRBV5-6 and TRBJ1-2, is DAGVTQSPTHLIKTRGQQVTLRCSPKSGHDTVSWYQQALGQGPQFIFQYYEEEERQRGNFPDRFSGHQFPNYSSELNVNALLLGDSALYLCASSWQGSLLYPLFGSGTRLTVV.

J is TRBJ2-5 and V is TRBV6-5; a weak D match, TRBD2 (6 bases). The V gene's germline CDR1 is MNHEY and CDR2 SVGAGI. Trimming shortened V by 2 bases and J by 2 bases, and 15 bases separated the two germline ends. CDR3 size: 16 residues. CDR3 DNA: TGTGCCAGCAGTTACAGGGACTTGGGGGTACAAGAGACCCAGTACTTC. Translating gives CASSYRDLGVQETQYF.

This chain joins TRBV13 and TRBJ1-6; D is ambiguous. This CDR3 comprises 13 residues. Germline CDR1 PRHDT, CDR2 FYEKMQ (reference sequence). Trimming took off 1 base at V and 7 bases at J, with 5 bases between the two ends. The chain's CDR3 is CASSLDLNSPLHF. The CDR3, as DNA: TGTGCCAGCAGCTTAGACCTGAATTCACCCCTCCACTTT.

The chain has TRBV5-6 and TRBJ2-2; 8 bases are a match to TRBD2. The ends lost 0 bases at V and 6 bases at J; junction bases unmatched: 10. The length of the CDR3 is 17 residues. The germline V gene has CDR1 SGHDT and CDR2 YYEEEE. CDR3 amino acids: CASSLAEREGYAGELFF. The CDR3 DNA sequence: TGTGCCAGCAGCTTGGCCGAACGGGAGGGCTACGCCGGGGAGCTGTTTTTT.

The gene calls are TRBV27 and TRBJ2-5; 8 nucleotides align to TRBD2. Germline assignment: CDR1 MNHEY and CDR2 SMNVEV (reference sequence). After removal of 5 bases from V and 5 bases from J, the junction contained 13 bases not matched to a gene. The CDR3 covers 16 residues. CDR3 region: CASSLFYGGAFETQYF. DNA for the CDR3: TGTGCCAGCAGTCTCTTCTACGGGGGGGCCTTTGAGACCCAGTACTTC.

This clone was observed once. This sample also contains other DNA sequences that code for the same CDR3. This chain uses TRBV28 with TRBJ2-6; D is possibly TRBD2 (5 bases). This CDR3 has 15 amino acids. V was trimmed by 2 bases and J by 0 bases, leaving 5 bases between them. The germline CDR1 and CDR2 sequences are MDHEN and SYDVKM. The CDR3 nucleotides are TGTGCCAGCAGTTTAGGGAGCTCTGGGGCCAACGTCCTGACTTTC. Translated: CASSLGSSGANVLTF. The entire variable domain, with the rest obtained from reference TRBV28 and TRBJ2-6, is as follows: DVKVTQSSRYLVKRTGEKVFLECVQDMDHENMFWYRQDPGLGLRLIYFSYDVKMKEKGDIPEGYSVSREKKERFSLILESASTNQTSMYLCASSLGSSGANVLTFGAGSRLTVL.

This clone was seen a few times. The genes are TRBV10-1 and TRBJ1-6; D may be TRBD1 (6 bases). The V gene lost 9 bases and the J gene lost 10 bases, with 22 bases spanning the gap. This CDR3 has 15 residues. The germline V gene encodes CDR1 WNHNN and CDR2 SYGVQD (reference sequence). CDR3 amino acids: CARNRAWTDKSPLHF. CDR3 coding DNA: TGCGCCAGGAACAGGGCTTGGACCGACAAATCACCCCTCCACTTT.